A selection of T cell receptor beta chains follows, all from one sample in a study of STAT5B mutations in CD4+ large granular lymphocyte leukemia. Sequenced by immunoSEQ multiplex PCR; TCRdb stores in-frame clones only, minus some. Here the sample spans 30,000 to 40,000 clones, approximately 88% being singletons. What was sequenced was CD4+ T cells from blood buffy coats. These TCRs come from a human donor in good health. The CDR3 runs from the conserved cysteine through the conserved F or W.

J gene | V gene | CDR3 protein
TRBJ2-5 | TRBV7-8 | CASILTETQYF
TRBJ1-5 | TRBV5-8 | CASSARINQPQHF
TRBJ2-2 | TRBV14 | CASSQDLAGELFF
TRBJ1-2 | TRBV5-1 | CASTGSSINYGYTF
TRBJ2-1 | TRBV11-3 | CASSGGERRNDNEQFF
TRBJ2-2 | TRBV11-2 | CATTRPGHNTGELFF
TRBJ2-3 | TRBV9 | CASSAWRDTQYF
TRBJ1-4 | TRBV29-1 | CSAGRVTNEKLFF
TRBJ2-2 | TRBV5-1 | CASSLASTTGTGELFF
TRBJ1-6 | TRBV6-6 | CASSGTAYTLHF
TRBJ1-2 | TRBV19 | CASSMLSLSDGYTF
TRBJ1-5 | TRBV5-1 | CASSPGQGNINQPQHF
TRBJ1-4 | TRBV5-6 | CASSLDWTDEKLFF
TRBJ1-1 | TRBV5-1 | CASHRGGSDKSTEAFF
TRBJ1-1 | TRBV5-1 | CASSLGQGSVDTEAFF
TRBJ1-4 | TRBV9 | CASSVDLGLEKKLFF
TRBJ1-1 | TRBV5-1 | CASSSEGRVNTEAFF
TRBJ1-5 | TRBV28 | CASSSPGQGFNQPQHF
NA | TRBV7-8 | CASSLAESSGSGEQYF
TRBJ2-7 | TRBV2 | CASSAPSGGPSEQYF
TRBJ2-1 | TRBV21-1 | CASSGQDSGTADNEQFF
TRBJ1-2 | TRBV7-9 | CASSANYGYTF
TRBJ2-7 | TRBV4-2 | CASSQDGLDGRGPAYEQYF
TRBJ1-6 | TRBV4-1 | CASSQGTVNSPLHF
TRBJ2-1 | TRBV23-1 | CASSQFGQGGEQFF
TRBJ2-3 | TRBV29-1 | CSVEVGATDTQYF